Below are 21 T cell receptor beta chains sequenced from a single sample in a study of cytomegalovirus exposure and HLA in healthy donors. The study ran its PCR with 60 Vbeta and 13 Jbeta primers. TCRdb keeps only in-frame clones here, not all; method: immunoSEQ multiplex PCR. The sample lists roughly 180,000 clones, about four fifths occurring once. Sequencing was performed on PBMCs. The receptors derive from a boy younger than 18 in good health and CMV-seronegative.

The gene calls are TRBV19 and TRBJ2-2; D remains unclear. The germline V gene has CDR1 LNHDA and CDR2 SQIVND (reference sequence). This CDR3 contains 16 residues. V lost 3 bases and J lost 2, with 13 bases in between. DNA of the CDR3: TGTGCCAGTAGTATTGGATCAGGTCAAAACACCGGGGAGCTGTTTTTT. Its translation: CASSIGSGQNTGELFF.

This rearrangement joins TRBV6-5 to TRBJ2-5; D is perhaps TRBD2 (6 bases). The CDR3 loop spans 15 amino acids. Trimming took off 2 bases at V and 4 bases at J, with 14 bases between the two ends. Germline-derived CDR1 and CDR2 are MNHEY and SVGAGI. As DNA, the CDR3 is TGTGCCAGCAGTTACAGGGCGGAGGGACGAGAGACCCAGTACTTC. It encodes CASSYRAEGRETQYF.

The chain combines TRBV9 with TRBJ1-1; D ambiguous. The CDR3 covers 15 residues. Germline V gene lookup returns CDR1 SGDLS and CDR2 YYNGEE. Trimming took off 1 base at V and 1 base at J, with 11 bases between the two ends. The CDR3 region has the DNA TGTGCCAGCAGCGTATACGGAGGGTGGAACACTGAAGCTTTCTTT. Its protein product is CASSVYGGWNTEAFF.

The V and J genes are TRBV10-3 and TRBJ1-1; D gene unclear. CDR1 and CDR2 from the germline V gene are ENHRY and SYGVKD. Trimming shortened V by 0 bases and J by 1 base, and 12 bases separated the two germline ends. The CDR3 runs to 16 residues. The CDR3 coding sequence is TGTGCCATCAGTGAGTCAACAGTGATGAGGAACACTGAAGCTTTCTTT. Its translation is CAISESTVMRNTEAFF.

V usage is TRBV7-3 and J usage is TRBJ2-1; 7 positions agree with TRBD2. Trimming cost V 0 bases and J 0 bases; bases outside gene matches: 5. The CDR3 has 17 residues. Germline values: CDR1 SGHTA, CDR2 FQGTGA. CDR3 protein: CASSLTPSGSSYNEQFF. The CDR3 DNA reads as TGTGCCAGCAGCTTAACGCCTAGCGGAAGCTCCTACAATGAGCAGTTCTTC.

V gene TRBV9 combines with J gene TRBJ1-4; no firm D call. With 4 bases removed from V and 7 bases from J, the gap between germline ends came to 17 bases. Germline V gene data show CDR1 as SGDLS and CDR2 as YYNGEE. The CDR3 loop spans 15 amino acids. CDR3 sequence (DNA): TGTGCCAGCAGCCTAGGAGGAGGGCCCGGTGAAAAACTGTTTTTT. As protein: CASSLGGGPGEKLFF.

This rearrangement joins TRBV19 to TRBJ1-2, with 7 bases matching TRBD1. Germline V gene lookup returns CDR1 LNHDA and CDR2 SQIVND (reference sequence). V was pared by 1 base and J by 2 bases, with 4 bases of the junction left unmatched. The CDR3 length is 15 residues. CDR3 loop: CASSIGLQGNYGYTF. The CDR3 coding sequence is TGTGCCAGTAGTATAGGCTTACAGGGGAACTATGGCTACACCTTC.

The V and J genes are TRBV2 and TRBJ2-1, with 8 bases identical to TRBD2. J was trimmed by 6 bases and V by 2 bases; bases with no gene match: 6. The length of the CDR3 is 15 residues. From germline, CDR1 is SNHLY and CDR2 FYNNEI. The CDR3 nucleotides read TGTGCCAGCAGTGAACTTGGCCTAGCGGGCAATGAGCAGTTCTTC. Its protein is CASSELGLAGNEQFF.

The sample holds one count of this clone. The chain joins TRBV28 to TRBJ1-2; D may be TRBD1 (6 bases). This CDR3 is built from 15 residues. Germline V gene data show CDR1 as MDHEN and CDR2 as SYDVKM. V was clipped by 5 bases and J by 0 bases, with 13 bases between them. CDR3: CASSLRDMANYGYTF. Written as DNA, the CDR3 is TGTGCCAGCAGTCTCCGGGACATGGCTAACTATGGCTACACCTTC.

V gene TRBV30 combines with J gene TRBJ1-5, with 7 bases aligning to TRBD1. The CDR3 length is 15 residues. With 0 bases clipped from V and 0 bases from J, the junction kept 2 bases outside the gene matches. In germline, CDR1 is GTSNPN, CDR2 SVGIG (reference sequence). The DNA for the CDR3 is TGTGCCTGGAGTGTAGGGGACAGTAGCAATCAGCCCCAGCATTTT. This translates into CAWSVGDSSNQPQHF. The complete variable domain, with remaining parts taken from reference TRBV30 and TRBJ1-5, reads SQTIHQWPATLVQPVGSPLSLECTVEGTSNPNLYWYRQAAGRGLQLLFYSVGIGQISSEVPQNLSASRPQDRQFILSSKKLLLSDSGFYLCAWSVGDSSNQPQHFGDGTRLSIL.

The rearrangement uses TRBV6-1 and TRBJ1-1; 12 bases are a match to TRBD1. Germline-derived CDR1 and CDR2 are MNHNS and SASEGT. This CDR3 is 16 amino acids long. The trim removed 2 bases at V and 5 bases at J, leaving 6 bases unmatched. The CDR3 nucleotides read TGTGCCAGCAGTGAATGGGACAGGGGGCGCGGGACTGAAGCTTTCTTT. Protein: CASSEWDRGRGTEAFF.

The chain is built from TRBV30 and TRBJ2-3; 9 bases map to TRBD2. The trim removed 1 base at V and 7 bases at J, leaving 3 bases unmatched. Germline V gene data show CDR1 as GTSNPN and CDR2 as SVGIG (reference sequence). This CDR3 spans 13 amino acids. This chain's CDR3 is CAWSATSGNTQYF. The CDR3 coding sequence is TGTGCCTGGAGTGCGACTAGCGGTAATACGCAGTATTTT.

The J gene is TRBJ1-1, the V gene TRBV9, with TRBD1 as a possible D gene (6 bases). The CDR3 consists of 14 residues. V was shortened by 3 bases and J by 4 bases, with 13 bases between the two germline ends. CDR1 and CDR2 from the germline V gene are SGDLS and YYNGEE. The CDR3 sequence: CASSGETGTTEAFF. DNA for the CDR3: TGTGCCAGCAGCGGAGAAACAGGGACCACTGAAGCTTTCTTT.

This chain joins TRBV7-2 and TRBJ2-3; tentative D call: TRBD1 (6 bases). CDR1 is SGHTA and CDR2 is FQGNSA in the germline V gene. V gave up 6 bases and J gave up 0 bases, with 7 bases separating them. This CDR3 is built from 13 residues. The CDR3 DNA follows: TGTGCCAGCAGGGGGGCTAGCACAGATACGCAGTATTTT. This sequence encodes CASRGASTDTQYF. The full variable domain, rest sourced from reference TRBV7-2 and TRBJ2-3, is GAGVSQSPSNKVTEKGKDVELRCDPISGHTALYWYRQSLGQGLEFLIYFQGNSAPDKSGLPSDRFSAERTGGSVSTLTIQRTQQEDSAVYLCASRGASTDTQYFGPGTRLTVL.

The chain has TRBV7-8 and TRBJ2-5, with TRBD2 matching over 13 bases. The germline V gene encodes CDR1 SGHVS and CDR2 FQNEAQ. Trimming at V came to 1 base and at J to 5 bases, leaving 7 bases not matched to a gene. The CDR3 contains 17 residues. CDR3: CASSLVGLAGVGETQYF. CDR3 nucleotides: TGTGCCAGCAGCTTAGTCGGACTAGCGGGAGTTGGGGAGACCCAGTACTTC. Full variable domain (rest looked up from reference TRBV7-8 and TRBJ2-5): GAGVSQSPRYKVAKRGQDVALRCDPISGHVSLFWYQQALGQGPEFLTYFQNEAQLDKSGLPSDRFFAERPEGSVSTLKIQRTQQEDSAVYLCASSLVGLAGVGETQYFGPGTRLLVL.

The chain is built from TRBV7-9 and TRBJ2-5, with 14 nucleotides matching TRBD2. V lost 5 bases to trimming and J lost 4 bases; unmatched junction nucleotides: 12. Germline V gene sequence: CDR1 SEHNR, CDR2 FQNEAQ (reference sequence). This CDR3 contains 18 residues. CDR3 sequence reads: CASSAGGTSGGRLETQYF. The CDR3 nucleotides are TGTGCCAGCAGCGCCGGAGGGACTAGCGGGGGACGCCTAGAGACCCAGTACTTC.

The V gene is TRBV30, the J gene TRBJ2-7; maybe TRBD1 (5 bases). The CDR3 covers 15 residues. Trimming removed 2 bases from V and 5 bases from J, with 19 bases in between. Germline loops: CDR1 GTSNPN, CDR2 SVGIG (reference sequence). CDR3 residues: CAWSTPGRDFDEQYF. DNA of the CDR3: TGTGCCTGGAGTACCCCGGGCAGGGATTTTGACGAGCAGTACTTC.

V gene TRBV6-5 combines with J gene TRBJ2-3; 8 bases map to TRBD1. The CDR3 runs 15 residues. Germline lookup yields CDR1 MNHEY and CDR2 SVGAGI. The V segment lost 7 bases and the J segment 7 bases; nucleotides outside the gene matches: 13. The CDR3 loop is CASIRRQGALYTQYF. The CDR3 DNA follows: TGTGCCAGCATTCGACGGCAGGGGGCGCTTTATACGCAGTATTTT.

This chain joins TRBV6-6 and TRBJ1-2; D is unresolved. Germline-derived CDR1 and CDR2 are MNHNY and SVGAGI (reference sequence). V shed 2 bases and J shed 0 bases, with 13 bases lying between them. This CDR3 has 16 amino acids. The DNA of the CDR3 is TGTGCCAGCAGTTACCCTCGCGTCCAAGCTAACTATGGCTACACCTTC. Translating it yields CASSYPRVQANYGYTF.

The genes are TRBV27 and TRBJ1-1, with D maybe TRBD1 (6 bases). V gave up 8 bases and J gave up 4 bases, with 14 bases separating them. This CDR3 comprises 13 residues. Germline CDR1 reads MNHEY; CDR2 reads SMNVEV (reference sequence). The CDR3: CASGPGGPTEAFF. For the CDR3, the DNA is TGTGCCAGCGGACCGGGGGGGCCCACTGAAGCTTTCTTT.

The chain joins TRBV27 to TRBJ2-7, with 11 bases identical to TRBD1. J lost 4 bases, V lost 6 bases, and 5 bases had no gene match. The CDR3 extends over 14 amino acids. The germline gives CDR1 MNHEY, CDR2 SMNVEV (reference sequence). CDR3 amino acids: CASRGGDRGYEQYF. The CDR3 DNA reads TGTGCCAGCAGAGGGGGGGACAGGGGGTACGAGCAGTACTTC.